These 13 T cell receptor beta chains share one sample of origin, sequenced in a study of long-term antiretroviral therapy in people with HIV. With survey level as its setting, the immunoSEQ assay was v3.0. TCRdb keeps only in-frame clones here, not all; method: immunoSEQ multiplex PCR. The sample contains 33,000 or so clones, 97% of which appear only once. The sample consisted of unsorted PBMCs, taken 7.6 years after starting antiretroviral therapy. These receptors all stem from a man younger than 40 with HIV.

The V gene is TRBV5-6, the J gene TRBJ2-1; TRBD2 agrees at 13 bases. V was pared by 3 bases and J by 0 bases, with 9 bases of the junction left unmatched. Per germline, CDR1 SGHDT and CDR2 YYEEEE. CDR3 length: 19 residues. The CDR3 sequence is CASSSLAGGLSSSYNEQFF. In nucleotides, the CDR3 is TGTGCCAGCAGCTCACTAGCGGGAGGGCTATCAAGCTCCTACAATGAGCAGTTCTTC.

The rearrangement uses TRBV7-9 and TRBJ2-2, with D perhaps matching TRBD1 (5 bases). Germline-derived CDR1 and CDR2 are SEHNR and FQNEAQ (reference sequence). The CDR3 extends over 15 amino acids. Trimming removed 4 bases at V and 5 bases at J, with 14 bases between. CDR3 DNA sequence: TGTGCCAGCAGCTCAGGCAGGGCTCGGACCGGGGAGCTGTTTTTT. Encoded protein: CASSSGRARTGELFF.

CDR3 amino acids: CASSPGETQYF. The CDR3 bases are TGTGCCAGCTCACCCGGGGAGACCCAGTACTTC. The chain is built from TRBV18 and TRBJ2-5; D is ambiguous. Trimming took 3 bases from V and 5 from J, leaving 4 bases between them. Germline V CDR1 and CDR2: KGHSH, LQKENI. The CDR3 spans 11 residues.

The V call is TRBV11-2, the J call TRBJ2-7, with no clear D. V lost 4 bases and J 4 bases, leaving 11 bases between the germline ends. Per germline, CDR1 SGHAT and CDR2 FQNNGV. The CDR3 consists of 13 residues. CDR3: CASSYHEQYEQYF. The CDR3 bases are TGTGCCAGCAGCTACCACGAACAGTACGAGCAGTACTTC.

The gene calls are TRBV2 and TRBJ1-5; the D gene is possibly TRBD1 (5 bases). Germline CDR1 reads SNHLY; CDR2 reads FYNNEI. CDR3 length equals 15 residues. V lost 5 bases to trimming and J lost 3 bases, with 14 bases between them. The CDR3 DNA follows: TGTGCCAGCAGTTCTATGGGGGAGTCCAATCAGCCCCAGCATTTT. Its protein product is CASSSMGESNQPQHF.

The chain uses TRBV4-3 and TRBJ2-2, with D unclear. The germline V and J ends were trimmed by 2 bases and 8 bases, with 9 bases remaining between them. CDR1 LGHNA and CDR2 YSLEER come from the germline V gene. The CDR3 runs 13 residues. This chain's CDR3 is CASSQFLLGELFF. In DNA form, the CDR3 reads TGCGCCAGCAGCCAATTCCTTCTAGGGGAGCTGTTTTTT.

V is TRBV6-5 and J is TRBJ1-5; no firm D call. Trimming stripped 6 bases from V and 7 bases from J, with 10 bases between. Germline V CDR1 and CDR2: MNHEY, SVGAGI. The CDR3 has 12 residues. This CDR3 reads CASRSEGQPQHF. The CDR3 region has the DNA TGTGCCAGCAGATCAGAGGGACAGCCCCAGCATTTT.

The gene calls are TRBV19 and TRBJ2-7; maybe TRBD2 (5 bases). Per germline, CDR1 LNHDA and CDR2 SQIVND (reference sequence). The CDR3 is 14 amino acids. Deletions cut 7 bases from V and 0 bases from J, with 13 bases between. CDR3 region: CASKPRASSYEQYF. The DNA of the CDR3 is TGTGCCAGTAAGCCGCGGGCCAGCTCCTACGAGCAGTACTTC.

The genes are TRBV13 and TRBJ1-1; D uncertain. Germline loops: CDR1 PRHDT, CDR2 FYEKMQ (reference sequence). With 7 bases removed from V and 4 bases from J, the gap between germline ends came to 7 bases. This CDR3 contains 11 residues. CDR3 nucleotide sequence: TGTGCCAGCACTGGAGGCACTGAAGCTTTCTTT. It is translated as CASTGGTEAFF.

This chain uses TRBV7-6 with TRBJ2-3, with no clear D. The CDR3 sequence is 13 residues long. Per germline, CDR1 SGHVS and CDR2 FNYEAQ. The germline V and J ends were trimmed by 5 bases and 8 bases, with 14 bases remaining between them. CDR3 nucleotide sequence: TGTGCCAGCAGCCCAATACTGGTCGGTACGCAGTATTTT. It yields the protein CASSPILVGTQYF.

On this clone: Its ends do not fully match the called genes, so a read error is possible. J is TRBJ2-3 and V is TRBV6-6; weak D call: TRBD2 (6 bases). Germline-derived CDR1 and CDR2 are MNHNY and SVGAGI (reference sequence). The length of the CDR3 is 14 residues. CDR3 sequence (DNA): TGTGCCAGCAGTTACTACGGGAGCACCGATACGCAGTATTTT. Translated: CASSYYGSTDTQYF.

The chain has TRBV9 and TRBJ2-1; 11 bases match TRBD2. V was pared by 4 bases and J by 9 bases, with 6 bases of the junction left unmatched. Germline V gene lookup returns CDR1 SGDLS and CDR2 YYNGEE. The CDR3 contains 14 residues. The CDR3 sequence is CASSPLAGGGEQFF. CDR3 sequence (DNA): TGTGCCAGCAGCCCTCTAGCGGGAGGCGGTGAGCAGTTCTTC.

The chain combines TRBV30 with TRBJ2-5; D not certain. The germline gives CDR1 GTSNPN, CDR2 SVGIG (reference sequence). V was cut by 2 bases and J by 5 bases, with 15 bases left in between. The CDR3 runs to 14 residues. The CDR3 spells CAWSLGDLWETQYF. CDR3 bases: TGTGCCTGGAGTCTAGGAGATCTATGGGAGACCCAGTACTTC.